Following are 21 T cell receptor beta chains from one sample sequenced in a study of cytomegalovirus exposure and HLA in healthy donors. PCR used 60 Vbeta primers and 13 Jbeta primers. TCRdb's table, derived via immunoSEQ multiplex PCR, lists solely in-frame clones and lacks some. Here the sample spans about 110,000 clones, 75% to 90% being singletons. The sequenced sample was PBMCs. These receptors were collected from a man in his fifties or sixties in good health and CMV-seronegative.

This rearrangement joins TRBV5-1 to TRBJ1-1; 8 bases agree with TRBD1. The ends lost 1 base at V and 3 bases at J; junction bases unmatched: 5. Germline V gene lookup returns CDR1 SGHRS and CDR2 YFSETQ. The CDR3 spans 15 residues. Written as DNA, the CDR3 is TGCGCCAGCAGCTTGTTCAGGGGGCAGGACACTGAAGCTTTCTTT. The encoded protein is CASSLFRGQDTEAFF.

This chain links TRBV15 with TRBJ1-4; 9 bases align to TRBD1. Germline trimming cut 9 bases from V and 7 bases from J; bases unmatched to any gene: 6. This CDR3 contains 13 residues. Germline CDR1 LNHNV, CDR2 YYDKDF (reference sequence). The CDR3 DNA follows: TGTGCCACGGGACAGGGTGGAGTTGAAAAACTGTTTTTT. This codes for CATGQGGVEKLFF.

The chain uses TRBV27 and TRBJ1-1, with D possibly matching TRBD1 (5 bases). Germline CDR1 MNHEY, CDR2 SMNVEV (reference sequence). CDR3 length equals 15 residues. The V end was cut by 4 bases, the J end by 5 bases, with 17 bases between. The CDR3 coding sequence is TGTGCCAGCAGTTCTCGAGTGGGGCATCTGACTGAAGCTTTCTTT. Protein: CASSSRVGHLTEAFF.

The chain carries TRBV18 and TRBJ1-2; D perhaps matches TRBD1 (5 bases). CDR1 is KGHSH and CDR2 is LQKENI in the germline V gene. The CDR3 is 12 amino acids. V gave up 4 bases and J gave up 4 bases, with 7 bases separating them. CDR3 bases: TGTGCCAGCTCACTTGACAGCTATGGCTACACCTTC. This translates into CASSLDSYGYTF.

The rearrangement uses TRBV7-2 and TRBJ2-5; D may be TRBD2 (6 bases). Germline CDR1 reads SGHTA; CDR2 reads FQGNSA. The CDR3 contains 14 residues. Trimming took 2 bases from V and 5 from J, leaving 12 bases between them. The CDR3 loop reads CASSLRSGLETQYF. DNA of the CDR3: TGTGCCAGCAGCTTAAGAAGCGGGCTGGAGACCCAGTACTTC. Filled out from reference TRBV7-2 and TRBJ2-5, the complete variable domain reads GAGVSQSPSNKVTEKGKDVELRCDPISGHTALYWYRQSLGQGLEFLIYFQGNSAPDKSGLPSDRFSAERTGGSVSTLTIQRTQQEDSAVYLCASSLRSGLETQYFGPGTRLLVL.

This clone was seen only once. The CDR3 spells CASSLATGGRETQYF. In nucleotides, the CDR3 is TGTGCCAGCAGCTTAGCCACAGGGGGCAGGGAGACCCAGTACTTC. This sequence joins TRBV7-9 and TRBJ2-5, with 9 bases fitting TRBD1. This CDR3 comprises 15 residues. CDR1 is SEHNR, CDR2 FQNEAQ, per germline (reference sequence). V was clipped by 0 bases and J by 5 bases; unmatched bases: 4.

In its sample, this clone was seen a few times. The rearrangement links TRBV27 to TRBJ2-7; 7 bases agree with TRBD1. CDR1 and CDR2 from the germline V gene are MNHEY and SMNVEV (reference sequence). CDR3 size: 16 residues. With V trimmed by 2 bases and J by 0 bases, 7 bases remained unmatched. The CDR3 protein is CASSLRGQGVSYEQYF. As DNA, the CDR3 is TGTGCCAGCAGTTTAAGGGGGCAGGGGGTCTCCTACGAGCAGTACTTC.

This sequence joins TRBV27 and TRBJ1-2; possibly TRBD1 for D (5 bases). CDR1 MNHEY and CDR2 SMNVEV come from the germline V gene (reference sequence). V lost 1 base and J 3 bases, leaving 9 bases between the germline ends. The CDR3 runs to 14 residues. In DNA, the CDR3 is TGTGCCAGCAGTTTATACGGGGGGGACTATGGCTACACCTTC. This encodes CASSLYGGDYGYTF.

This clone was found a few times. The rearrangement uses TRBV6-1 and TRBJ2-5, with D perhaps assigned TRBD1 or TRBD2 (5 bases each). Judging by the DNA end, TRBJ2-7 fits better; the J call may be wrong. CDR1 is MNHNS and CDR2 is SASEGT in the germline V gene. The CDR3 contains 14 residues. DNA for the CDR3: TGTGCCAGCAGCGCCGGGACGGCTGGGGGCGAGCAGTACTTC. As protein: CASSAGTAGGEQYF.

This clone was detected only a few times. The chain couples TRBV29-1 to TRBJ2-3; D gene uncertain. The germline CDR1 and CDR2 sequences are SQVTM and ANQGSEA. CDR3 length equals 14 residues. The V end was cut by 4 bases, the J end by 1 base, with 12 bases between. The CDR3 spells CSVGIQFGTDTQYF. The DNA for the CDR3 is TGCAGCGTTGGGATACAGTTTGGCACAGATACGCAGTATTTT.

V usage is TRBV9 and J usage is TRBJ1-1, with a tentative D call TRBD1 (5 bases). V gave up 3 bases and J gave up 1 base, with 13 bases separating them. CDR1 and CDR2 from the germline V gene are SGDLS and YYNGEE. The CDR3 contains 15 residues. In DNA, the CDR3 is TGTGCCAGCAGCGCCAAGGTGACAGAGAACACTGAAGCTTTCTTT. Encoded protein: CASSAKVTENTEAFF. The variable domain in full, completed from reference TRBV9 and TRBJ1-1, reads DSGVTQTPKHLITATGQRVTLRCSPRSGDLSVYWYQQSLDQGLQFLIQYYNGEERAKGNILERFSAQQFPDLHSELNLSSLELGDSALYFCASSAKVTENTEAFFGQGTRLTVV.

The chain employs TRBV12-5 and TRBJ2-7; 8 bases are a match to TRBD2. This CDR3 region has 12 residues. Germline V gene data show CDR1 as LGHNT and CDR2 as FRNRAP. V was pared by 5 bases and J by 9 bases, with 6 bases of the junction left unmatched. CDR3 sequence reads: CASGHGLAAQYF. The CDR3 bases are TGTGCTAGTGGTCATGGACTAGCCGCGCAGTACTTC.

The chain has TRBV9 and TRBJ1-2; 8 nucleotides match TRBD1. The V gene's germline CDR1 is SGDLS and CDR2 YYNGEE. J lost 4 bases, V lost 0 bases, and 5 bases had no gene match. There are 15 residues in the CDR3. CDR3 sequence: CASSVGRGQSYGYTF. The CDR3 DNA follows: TGTGCCAGCAGCGTAGGCAGGGGGCAAAGCTATGGCTACACCTTC.

The rearrangement links TRBV4-1 to TRBJ2-1, with 10 bases identical to TRBD2. CDR3 length: 16 residues. Germline CDR1 and CDR2: MGHRA and YSYEKL. The junction had 5 bases not matched to a gene; V was cut back by 0 bases and J by 6 bases. In DNA form, the CDR3 reads TGCGCCAGCAGCCAAGAGACTAGCGGGCGCCCCAATGAGCAGTTCTTC. Its protein is CASSQETSGRPNEQFF.

The chain carries TRBV6-1 and TRBJ1-1; possibly TRBD1 for D (5 bases). Deletions cut 5 bases from V and 5 bases from J, with 18 bases between. CDR3 length: 15 residues. CDR1 MNHNS and CDR2 SASEGT come from the germline V gene. This CDR3 is CASSRYGGGYTEAFF. The CDR3 bases are TGTGCCAGCAGTCGTTATGGGGGAGGTTATACTGAAGCTTTCTTT.

The V call is TRBV7-9, the J call TRBJ2-5; D ambiguous. The DNA end favors TRBJ2-7, so the J call may be wrong. The CDR3 extends over 11 amino acids. CDR1 is SEHNR and CDR2 is FQNEAQ in the germline V gene (reference sequence). CDR3 in amino acids: CASSLANEQYF. CDR3 DNA sequence: TGTGCCAGCAGCTTAGCTAACGAGCAGTACTTC.

The chain combines TRBV28 with TRBJ2-5; possible D gene TRBD2, 6 bases. The CDR3 runs 17 residues. In germline, CDR1 is MDHEN, CDR2 SYDVKM. The V end was cut by 4 bases, the J end by 4 bases, with 22 bases between. CDR3 nucleotides: TGTGCCAGCAGTTACACCATCCGGATAGTCGGGAGAGAGACCCAGTACTTC. Translated: CASSYTIRIVGRETQYF.

The chain joins TRBV6-1 to TRBJ1-1; TRBD1 is a possible D gene (5 bases). The CDR3 has 13 amino acids. V lost 0 bases and J lost 11, with 13 bases in between. The germline CDR1 and CDR2 sequences are MNHNS and SASEGT. The CDR3 is CASSEAHRDSAFF. DNA of the CDR3: TGTGCCAGCAGTGAAGCGCACCGGGACTCCGCTTTCTTT.

To note about this clone: The junction differs from germline at one of its ends, possibly a read error. V usage is TRBV7-9 and J usage is TRBJ2-5; D is unresolved. There are 12 residues in the CDR3. The germline V gene encodes CDR1 SEHNR and CDR2 FQNEAQ (reference sequence). The CDR3 DNA follows: TGTTCCAGCAGCTTAACCTCAGATATCCAGTACTTC. It translates to CSSSLTSDIQYF.

The gene calls are TRBV5-1 and TRBJ2-7; D unclear. Germline CDR1 SGHRS, CDR2 YFSETQ. The CDR3 loop spans 13 amino acids. The V end was cut by 1 base, the J end by 4 bases, with 9 bases between. The CDR3 sequence is CASSLMVEYEQYF. The CDR3 bases are TGCGCCAGCAGCTTGATGGTTGAGTACGAGCAGTACTTC.

This clone came up once. The chain carries TRBV28 and TRBJ1-6; D is perhaps TRBD1 (5 bases). The CDR3 runs to 13 residues. V dropped 6 bases and J dropped 8 bases, with 11 bases sitting between them. Germline CDR1 is MDHEN and CDR2 is SYDVKM. The CDR3 protein is CASSQLRDSPLHF. Written as DNA, the CDR3 is TGTGCCAGCAGCCAACTCAGGGATTCACCCCTCCACTTT.